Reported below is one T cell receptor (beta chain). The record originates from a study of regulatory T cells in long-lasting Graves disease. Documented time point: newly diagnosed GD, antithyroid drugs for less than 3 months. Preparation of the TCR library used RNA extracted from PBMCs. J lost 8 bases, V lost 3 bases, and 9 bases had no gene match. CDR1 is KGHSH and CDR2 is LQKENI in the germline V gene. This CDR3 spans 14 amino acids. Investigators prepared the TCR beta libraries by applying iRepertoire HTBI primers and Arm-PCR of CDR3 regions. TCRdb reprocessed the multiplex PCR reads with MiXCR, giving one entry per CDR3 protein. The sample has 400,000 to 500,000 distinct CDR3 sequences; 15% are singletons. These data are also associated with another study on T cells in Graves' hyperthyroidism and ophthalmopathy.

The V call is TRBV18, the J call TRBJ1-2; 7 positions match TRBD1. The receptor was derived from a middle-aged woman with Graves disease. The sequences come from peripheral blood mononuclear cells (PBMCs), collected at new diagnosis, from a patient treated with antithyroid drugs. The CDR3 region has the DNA TGTGCCAGCTCACCCGAAGACAGGGCAGGAGGCTACACCTTC. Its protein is CASSPEDRAGGYTF.